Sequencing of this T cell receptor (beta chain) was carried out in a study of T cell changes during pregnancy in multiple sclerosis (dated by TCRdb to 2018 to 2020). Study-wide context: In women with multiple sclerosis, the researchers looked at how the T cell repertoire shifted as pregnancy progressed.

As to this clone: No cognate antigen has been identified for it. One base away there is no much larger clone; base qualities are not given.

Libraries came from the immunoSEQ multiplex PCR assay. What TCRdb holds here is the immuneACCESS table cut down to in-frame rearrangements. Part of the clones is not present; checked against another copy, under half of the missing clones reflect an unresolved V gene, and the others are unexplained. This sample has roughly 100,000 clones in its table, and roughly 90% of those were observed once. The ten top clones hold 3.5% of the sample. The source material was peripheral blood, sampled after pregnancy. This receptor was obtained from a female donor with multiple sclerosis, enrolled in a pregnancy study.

The DNA is TGCGCCAGCAGCTTTGGACTAGCGGGGTACGAGCAGTACTTC. Its protein product is CASSFGLAGYEQYF. Recombination linked TRBV5-1 to TRBJ2-7; the central 12 bases match TRBD2. The germline V gene supplies CDR1 SGHRS and CDR2 YFSETQ. For this chain, trimming is 2 bases at the V end and 4 bases at the J end, and the number of junction bases without a gene match is 1. The CDR3 contains 14 residues, cysteine and phenylalanine counted. Of all the DNA, just the CDR3 is kept, 42 bases in frame from base 1. Full variable domain (CDR3 extended with the reference TRBV5-1 and TRBJ2-7 proteins): KAGVTQTPRYLIKTRGQQVTLSCSPISGHRSVSWYQQTPGQGLQFLFEYFSETQRNKGNFPGRFSGRQFSNSRSEMNVSTLELGDSALYLCASSFGLAGYEQYFGPGTRLTVT.